The entry that follows covers one T cell receptor (beta chain) sequence. Its specificity is unknown. J was trimmed by 7 bases and V by 0 bases; bases with no gene match: 6. Per the germline V gene, CDR1 is MNHNS and CDR2 is SASEGT. CDR3 size: 16 residues. Sequenced by immunoSEQ multiplex PCR; TCRdb stores in-frame clones only, minus some. The repertoire holds about 1 million clones, 70% to 80% seen once, with about 1.5% in the top ten. These data are taken from a study of shared clonotypes between healthy human individuals. Each donor was a Caucasian adult residing in Nashville, Tennessee. Notes on the study in general: It was the non-shared clonotypes that had lower generation probabilities than clonotypes shared by all four donors. Sharing of clonotypes among donors was expected to vary with sequencing depth.

Specimen: memory CD4+ T cells sorted from blood. This sample's subset: CD45RA-negative fraction. The chain links TRBV6-1 to TRBJ1-6; TRBD1 agrees at 7 bases. This receptor was identified in a man between 18 and 29 years old in good health. CDR3 protein: CASSEARPGGNSPLHF. The CDR3, as DNA: TGTGCCAGCAGTGAAGCGCGGCCAGGGGGGAATTCACCCCTCCACTTT.